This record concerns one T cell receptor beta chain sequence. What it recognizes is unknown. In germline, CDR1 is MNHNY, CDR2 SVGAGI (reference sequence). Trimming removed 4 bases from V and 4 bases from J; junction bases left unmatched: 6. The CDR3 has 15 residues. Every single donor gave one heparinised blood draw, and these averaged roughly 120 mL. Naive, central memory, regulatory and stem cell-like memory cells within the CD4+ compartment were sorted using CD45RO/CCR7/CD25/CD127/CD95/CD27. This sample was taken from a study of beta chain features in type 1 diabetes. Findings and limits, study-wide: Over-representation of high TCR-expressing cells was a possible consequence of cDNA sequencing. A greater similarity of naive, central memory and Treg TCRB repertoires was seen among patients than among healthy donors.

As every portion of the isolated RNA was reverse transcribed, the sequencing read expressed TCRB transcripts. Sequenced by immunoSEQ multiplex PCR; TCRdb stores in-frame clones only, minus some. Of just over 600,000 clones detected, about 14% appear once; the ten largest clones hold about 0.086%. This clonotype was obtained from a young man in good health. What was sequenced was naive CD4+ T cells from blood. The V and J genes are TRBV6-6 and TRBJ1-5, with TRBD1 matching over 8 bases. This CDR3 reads CASSLTGGGNQPQHF. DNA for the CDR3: TGTGCCAGCAGTTTAACAGGGGGGGGTAATCAGCCCCAGCATTTT.